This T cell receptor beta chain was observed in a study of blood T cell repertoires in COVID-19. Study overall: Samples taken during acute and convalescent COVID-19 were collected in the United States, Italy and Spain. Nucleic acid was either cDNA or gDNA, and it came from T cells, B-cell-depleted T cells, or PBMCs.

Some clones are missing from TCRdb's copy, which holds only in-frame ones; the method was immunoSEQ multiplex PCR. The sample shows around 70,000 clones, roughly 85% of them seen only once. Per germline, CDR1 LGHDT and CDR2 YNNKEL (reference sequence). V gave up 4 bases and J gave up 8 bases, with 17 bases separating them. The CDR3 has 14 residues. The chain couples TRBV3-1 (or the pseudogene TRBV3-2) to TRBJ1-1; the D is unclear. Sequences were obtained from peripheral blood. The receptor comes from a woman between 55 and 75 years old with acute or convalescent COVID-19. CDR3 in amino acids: CASSPSGVLPEAFF. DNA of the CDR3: TGTGCCAGCAGCCCTAGCGGGGTTCTCCCCGAAGCTTTCTTT.